One and the same sample provided the 15 T cell receptor beta chains below, sequenced in a study of vaccination effects on CD4 cells after COVID-19. Which antigens these TCRs recognize remains unknown. ViraFEST expansion of antigen-specific CD4+ T cells with viral peptide pools preceded sequencing. Following culture for approximately ten days, CD4+ T cells were isolated. Vaccine recipients, nucleocapsid antibody negative, had no prior SARS-CoV-2 infection. Only in-frame clones appear in the TCRdb table, and some are missing; sequencing was by immunoSEQ multiplex PCR. Of roughly 52,000 clones in the sample, more than 60% were seen once. The material was CD4+ T cells from PBMCs cultured with SARS-CoV-2 spike peptides, obtained before COVID-19 vaccination. The source is a human donor who received a COVID-19 vaccine.

Turning to this clone: The same CDR3 can be traced to other DNA sequences in this sample. The rearrangement links TRBV3-1 (or the pseudogene TRBV3-2) to TRBJ2-4; D may be TRBD1 (6 bases). The V gene's germline CDR1 is LGHDT and CDR2 YNNKEL (reference sequence). CDR3 size: 15 residues. Trimming left V 5 bases short and J 0 bases short, with 11 bases between. The CDR3 protein is CASSRTGIAKNIQYF. Here the CDR3 DNA reads TGTGCCAGCAGCAGAACAGGGATAGCCAAAAACATTCAGTACTTC.

In its sample, this clone is medium-sized. The CDR3 sequence is CASSLDNSPLHF. In DNA form, the CDR3 reads TGTGCCAGCAGCTTGGATAATTCACCCCTCCACTTT. The chain couples TRBV5-4 to TRBJ1-6, with D unclear. The CDR3 loop spans 12 amino acids. V shed 0 bases and J shed 5 bases, with 0 bases lying between them. Germline assignment: CDR1 SGHNT and CDR2 YYREEE (reference sequence).

A few counts support this clone. This rearrangement joins TRBV6-1 to TRBJ1-2; D not resolved. Germline V CDR1 and CDR2: MNHNS, SASEGT. V gave up 2 bases and J gave up 1 base, with 8 bases separating them. This CDR3 has 14 residues. The CDR3 loop reads CASSEWADNYGYTF. CDR3 nucleotide sequence: TGTGCCAGCAGTGAATGGGCAGATAACTATGGCTACACCTTC.

A note on this clone: The sample carries other DNA sequences with the same CDR3. The rearrangement uses TRBV30 and TRBJ1-5; no reliable D call. Trimming left V 1 base short and J 4 bases short, with 8 bases between. CDR3 length equals 13 residues. Germline V gene sequence: CDR1 GTSNPN, CDR2 SVGIG (reference sequence). CDR3: CAWSGTGNQPQHF. The DNA for the CDR3 is TGTGCCTGGAGTGGGACGGGGAATCAGCCCCAGCATTTT.

This rearrangement joins TRBV7-8 to TRBJ2-1; 8 bases map to TRBD2. With V trimmed by 5 bases and J by 12 bases, 18 bases remained unmatched. The V gene's germline CDR1 is SGHVS and CDR2 FQNEAQ. This CDR3 comprises 16 residues. CDR3: CASSLDSGTRFKRQFF. For the CDR3, the DNA is TGTGCCAGCAGCCTCGACTCCGGGACTAGGTTCAAAAGGCAGTTCTTC.

The V and J genes are TRBV6-5 and TRBJ1-6; TRBD1 matches 9 bases. Germline CDR1 reads MNHEY; CDR2 reads SVGAGI. With V trimmed by 5 bases and J by 8 bases, 7 bases remained unmatched. There are 15 residues in the CDR3. In DNA form, the CDR3 reads TGTGCCAGCAGTCCACCACGGACAGGGGATTCACCCCTCCACTTT. It specifies CASSPPRTGDSPLHF.

The rearrangement joins TRBV10-3 to TRBJ2-3; no clear D gene. Trimming shortened V by 0 bases and J by 0 bases, and 4 bases separated the two germline ends. This CDR3 has 14 residues. Per the germline V gene, CDR1 is ENHRY and CDR2 is SYGVKD. The CDR3 DNA reads as TGTGCCATCAGTGAGTCCTATAGCACAGATACGCAGTATTTT. This encodes CAISESYSTDTQYF.

The V call is TRBV10-3, the J call TRBJ2-3; D call uncertain. Trimming took 3 bases from V and 11 from J, leaving 12 bases between them. CDR3 length: 12 residues. Per germline, CDR1 ENHRY and CDR2 SYGVKD. The CDR3, as DNA: TGTGCCATCAGTGACGGCGATCCCAGGCAGTATTTT. Residues: CAISDGDPRQYF.

The chain links TRBV6-5 to TRBJ1-6, with a tentative D call TRBD1 (6 bases). Looked up from germline, CDR1 is MNHEY and CDR2 is SVGAGI. This CDR3 contains 15 residues. V lost 6 bases, J lost 8 bases, and 17 bases lay in between. CDR3 protein: CASRPRTEGYSPLHF. Here the CDR3 DNA reads TGTGCCAGCAGACCCCGGACAGAAGGGTATTCACCCCTCCACTTT.

The V gene is TRBV4-1, the J gene TRBJ1-2; 8 bases align to TRBD1. V was pared by 5 bases and J by 2 bases, with 7 bases of the junction left unmatched. The CDR3 loop spans 15 amino acids. Germline V CDR1 and CDR2: MGHRA, YSYEKL. CDR3 loop: CASSWTGPNNYGYTF. In DNA form, the CDR3 reads TGCGCCAGCAGCTGGACAGGGCCTAACAACTATGGCTACACCTTC.

This chain uses TRBV4-1 with TRBJ1-1; weak D call: TRBD1 (6 bases). Trimming took off 4 bases at V and 0 bases at J, with 12 bases between the two ends. Germline-derived CDR1 and CDR2 are MGHRA and YSYEKL. The CDR3 has 15 amino acids. The CDR3 bases are TGCGCCAGCAGCCGGGGGGGGCTTCTGAACACTGAAGCTTTCTTT. It encodes CASSRGGLLNTEAFF.

Concerning this clone itself: A junction end diverges from the germline sequence, so it may reflect a read error. This chain connects TRBV7-7 to TRBJ2-5, with 7 positions matching TRBD1. Germline-derived CDR1 and CDR2 are SSHAT and FNYEAQ (reference sequence). CDR3 length: 13 amino acids. CDR3 sequence: CASSFDRAETQYF. The CDR3 region has the DNA TGTGCTAGCAGCTTTGACAGGGCAGAGACCCAGTACTTC.

CDR3 residues: CASSRLDSGNTIYF. CDR3 sequence (DNA): TGTGCCAGCAGCCGCCTGGACTCTGGAAACACCATATATTTT. The chain couples TRBV3-1 (or the pseudogene TRBV3-2) to TRBJ1-3; the D is unclear. The ends were cut back, 4 bases at V and 0 bases at J, with 7 bases in the middle. Germline assignment: CDR1 LGHDT and CDR2 YNNKEL (reference sequence). The CDR3 covers 14 residues.

The V call is TRBV28, the J call TRBJ2-5, with 12 bases aligning to TRBD2. Germline V lookup: CDR1 MDHEN, CDR2 SYDVKM. J lost 3 bases, V lost 7 bases, and 6 bases had no gene match. CDR3 length equals 15 residues. The CDR3 reads CASKPRLAGEETQYF. The CDR3 DNA is TGTGCCAGCAAACCTCGACTAGCGGGAGAAGAGACCCAGTACTTC.

CDR3 region: CASSQVQGALSTEAFF. The CDR3 nucleotides read TGTGCCAGCAGCCAAGTACAGGGGGCACTTAGCACTGAAGCTTTCTTT. This chain connects TRBV3-1 (or the pseudogene TRBV3-2) to TRBJ1-1; 9 nucleotides agree with TRBD1. J gave up 4 bases and V 1 base, and 7 bases lay outside the gene matches. This CDR3 has 16 residues. Per germline, CDR1 LGHDT and CDR2 YNNKEL (reference sequence).